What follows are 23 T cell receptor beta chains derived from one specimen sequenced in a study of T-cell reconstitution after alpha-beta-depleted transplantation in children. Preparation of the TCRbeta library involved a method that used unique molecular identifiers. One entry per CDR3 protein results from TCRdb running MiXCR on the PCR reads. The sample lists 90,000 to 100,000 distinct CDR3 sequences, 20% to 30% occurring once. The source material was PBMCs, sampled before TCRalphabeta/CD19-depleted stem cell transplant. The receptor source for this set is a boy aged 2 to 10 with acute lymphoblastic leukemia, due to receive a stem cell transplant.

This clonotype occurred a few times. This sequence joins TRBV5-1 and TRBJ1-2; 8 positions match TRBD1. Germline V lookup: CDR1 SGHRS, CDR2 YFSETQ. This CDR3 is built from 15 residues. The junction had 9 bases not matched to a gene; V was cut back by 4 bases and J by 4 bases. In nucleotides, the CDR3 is TGCGCCAGCAGCCTGAGGACAGGGTCGGTCTATGGCTACACCTTC. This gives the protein CASSLRTGSVYGYTF.

CDR3 DNA sequence: TGTGCCAGCAGCTTCGGGGCGGGACAGCCCCAGCATTTT. Residues: CASSFGAGQPQHF. The rearrangement joins TRBV5-4 to TRBJ1-5; D is perhaps TRBD1 (5 bases). This CDR3 is built from 13 residues. Trimming pared 2 bases from V and 7 bases from J, leaving 10 bases between. Germline V lookup: CDR1 SGHNT, CDR2 YYREEE (reference sequence).

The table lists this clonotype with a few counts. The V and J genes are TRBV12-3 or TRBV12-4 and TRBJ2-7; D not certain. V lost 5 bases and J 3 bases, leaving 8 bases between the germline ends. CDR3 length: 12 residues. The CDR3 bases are TGTGCCAGCAGTCGAAGCCTCTACGAGCAGTACTTC. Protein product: CASSRSLYEQYF.

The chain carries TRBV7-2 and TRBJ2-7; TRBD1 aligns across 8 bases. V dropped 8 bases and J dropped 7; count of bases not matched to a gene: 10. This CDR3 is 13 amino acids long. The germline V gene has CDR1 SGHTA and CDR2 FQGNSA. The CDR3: CASLDRGTWEQYF. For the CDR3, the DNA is TGTGCCAGCCTCGACAGGGGTACTTGGGAGCAGTACTTC.

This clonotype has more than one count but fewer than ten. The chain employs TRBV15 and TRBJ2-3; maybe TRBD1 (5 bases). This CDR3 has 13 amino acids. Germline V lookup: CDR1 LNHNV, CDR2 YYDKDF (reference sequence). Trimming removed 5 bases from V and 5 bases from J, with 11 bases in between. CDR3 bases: TGTGCCACCAGCCGGTCAGGGCGAGATACGCAGTATTTT. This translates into CATSRSGRDTQYF.

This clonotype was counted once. DNA for the CDR3: TGCAGTGCTAGCCGGGACGGAAGTTCGCCCCAGCATTTT. This translates into CSASRDGSSPQHF. The V gene is TRBV20-1, the J gene TRBJ1-5; D possibly corresponds to TRBD1 (5 bases). The CDR3 has 13 residues. The V end lost 3 bases, the J end lost 9 bases, and 15 bases lay between the germline ends. Germline V gives CDR1 DFQATT, CDR2 SNEGSKA (reference sequence).

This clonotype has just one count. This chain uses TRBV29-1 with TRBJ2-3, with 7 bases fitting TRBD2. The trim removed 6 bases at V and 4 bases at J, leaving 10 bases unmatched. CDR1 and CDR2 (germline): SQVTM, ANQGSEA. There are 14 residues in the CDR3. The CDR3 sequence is CSVDGGRGADTQYF. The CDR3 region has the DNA TGCAGCGTCGACGGGGGGAGAGGGGCAGATACGCAGTATTTT.

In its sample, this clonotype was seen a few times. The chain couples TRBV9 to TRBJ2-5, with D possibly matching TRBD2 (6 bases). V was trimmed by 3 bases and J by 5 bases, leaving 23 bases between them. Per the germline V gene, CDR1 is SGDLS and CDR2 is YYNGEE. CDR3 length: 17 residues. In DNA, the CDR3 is TGTGCCAGCAGCGGAGGGACTCGAGCACCCCGGTGGGAGACCCAGTACTTC. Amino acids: CASSGGTRAPRWETQYF.

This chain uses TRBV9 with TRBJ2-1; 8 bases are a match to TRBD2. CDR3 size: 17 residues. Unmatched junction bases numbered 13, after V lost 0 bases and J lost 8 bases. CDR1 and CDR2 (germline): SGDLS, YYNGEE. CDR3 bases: TGTGCCAGCAGCGTAGGTCCGGGGACTAGAAACATCCATGAGCAGTTCTTC. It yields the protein CASSVGPGTRNIHEQFF.

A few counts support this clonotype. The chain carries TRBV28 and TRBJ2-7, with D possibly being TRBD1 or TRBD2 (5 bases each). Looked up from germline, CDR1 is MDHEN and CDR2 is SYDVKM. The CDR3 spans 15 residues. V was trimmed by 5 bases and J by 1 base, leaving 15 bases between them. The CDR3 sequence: CASSPLGDASYEQYF. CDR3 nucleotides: TGTGCCAGCAGTCCCCTGGGGGACGCTTCCTACGAGCAGTACTTC.

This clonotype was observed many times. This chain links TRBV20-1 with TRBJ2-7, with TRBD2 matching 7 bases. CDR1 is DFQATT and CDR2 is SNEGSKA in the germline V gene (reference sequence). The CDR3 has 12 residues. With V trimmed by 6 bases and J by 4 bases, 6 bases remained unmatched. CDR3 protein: CSAGGPVYEQYF. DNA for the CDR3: TGCAGTGCGGGAGGGCCCGTGTACGAGCAGTACTTC.

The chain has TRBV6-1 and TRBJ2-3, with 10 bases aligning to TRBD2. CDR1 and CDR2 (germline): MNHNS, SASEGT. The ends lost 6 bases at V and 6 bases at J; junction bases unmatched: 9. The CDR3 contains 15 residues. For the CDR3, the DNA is TGTGCCAGCAGACCTGGACTAGCGGAGACCGATACGCAGTATTTT. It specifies CASRPGLAETDTQYF.

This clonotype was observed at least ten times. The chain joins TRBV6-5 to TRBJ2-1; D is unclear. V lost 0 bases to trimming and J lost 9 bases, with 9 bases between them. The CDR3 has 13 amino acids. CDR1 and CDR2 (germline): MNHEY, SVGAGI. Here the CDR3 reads CASSYSPQREQFF. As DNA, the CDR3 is TGTGCCAGCAGTTACTCGCCCCAGCGTGAGCAGTTCTTC.

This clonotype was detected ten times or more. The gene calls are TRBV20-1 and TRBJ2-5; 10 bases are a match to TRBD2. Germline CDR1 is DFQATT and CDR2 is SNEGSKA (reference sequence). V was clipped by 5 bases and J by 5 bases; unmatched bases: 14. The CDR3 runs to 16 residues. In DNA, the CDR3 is TGCAGTGCTGCCCTAGCGGGAGTAGCCTCCGGGGAGACCCAGTACTTC. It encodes CSAALAGVASGETQYF.

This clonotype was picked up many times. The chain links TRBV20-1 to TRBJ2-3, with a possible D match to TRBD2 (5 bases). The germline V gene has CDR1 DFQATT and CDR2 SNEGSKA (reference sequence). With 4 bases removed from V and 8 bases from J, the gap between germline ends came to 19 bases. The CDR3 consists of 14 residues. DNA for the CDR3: TGCAGTGCTACGCCCAGCGGAAGAGAGGGTACGCAGTATTTT. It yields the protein CSATPSGREGTQYF.

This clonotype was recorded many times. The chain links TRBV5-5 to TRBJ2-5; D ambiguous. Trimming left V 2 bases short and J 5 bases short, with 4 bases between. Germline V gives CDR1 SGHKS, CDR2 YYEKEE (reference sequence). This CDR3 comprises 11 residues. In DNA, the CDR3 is TGTGCCAGCAGCTTATTGGAGACCCAGTACTTC. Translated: CASSLLETQYF.

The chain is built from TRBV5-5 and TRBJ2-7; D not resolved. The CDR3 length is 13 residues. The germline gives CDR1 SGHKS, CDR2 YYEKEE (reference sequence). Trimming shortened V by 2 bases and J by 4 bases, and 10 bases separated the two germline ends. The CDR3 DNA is TGTGCCAGCAGCTTACCCTCGCTTTACGAGCAGTACTTC. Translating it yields CASSLPSLYEQYF.

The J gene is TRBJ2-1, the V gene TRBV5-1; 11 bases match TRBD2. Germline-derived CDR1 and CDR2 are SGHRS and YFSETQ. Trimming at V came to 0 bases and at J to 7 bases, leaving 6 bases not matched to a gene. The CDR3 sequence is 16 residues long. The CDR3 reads CASSLVAGGPANEQFF. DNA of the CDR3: TGCGCCAGCAGCTTGGTAGCGGGAGGGCCGGCGAATGAGCAGTTCTTC.

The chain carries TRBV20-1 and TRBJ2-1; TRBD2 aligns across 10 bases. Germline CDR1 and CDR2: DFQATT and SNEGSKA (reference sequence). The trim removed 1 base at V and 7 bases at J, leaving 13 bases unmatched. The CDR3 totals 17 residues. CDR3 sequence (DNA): TGCAGTGCTAGAGCACGGGGGGGACTAGCGAATAGAAATGAGCAGTTCTTC. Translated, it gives CSARARGGLANRNEQFF.

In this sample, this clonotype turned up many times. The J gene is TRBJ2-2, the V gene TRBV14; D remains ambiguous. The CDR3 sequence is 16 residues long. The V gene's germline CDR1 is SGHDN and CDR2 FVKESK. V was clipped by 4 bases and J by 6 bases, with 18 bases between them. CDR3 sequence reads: CASSPRFNRAAGELFF. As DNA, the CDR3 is TGTGCCAGCAGCCCAAGATTTAATCGGGCCGCCGGGGAGCTGTTTTTT.

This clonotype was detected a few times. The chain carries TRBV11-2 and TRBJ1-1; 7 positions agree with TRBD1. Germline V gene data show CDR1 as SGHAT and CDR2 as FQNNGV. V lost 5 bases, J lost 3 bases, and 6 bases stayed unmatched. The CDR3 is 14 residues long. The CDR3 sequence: CASSPDRVYTEAFF. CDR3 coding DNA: TGTGCCAGCAGCCCCGACAGGGTCTACACTGAAGCTTTCTTT.

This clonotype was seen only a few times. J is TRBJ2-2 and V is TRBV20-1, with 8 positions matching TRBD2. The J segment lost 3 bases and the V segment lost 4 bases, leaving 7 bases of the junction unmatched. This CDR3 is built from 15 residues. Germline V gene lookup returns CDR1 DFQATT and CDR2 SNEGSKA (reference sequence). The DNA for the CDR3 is TGCAGTGCTAAGACGGGAGGGCGCGACACCGGGGAGCTGTTTTTT. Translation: CSAKTGGRDTGELFF.

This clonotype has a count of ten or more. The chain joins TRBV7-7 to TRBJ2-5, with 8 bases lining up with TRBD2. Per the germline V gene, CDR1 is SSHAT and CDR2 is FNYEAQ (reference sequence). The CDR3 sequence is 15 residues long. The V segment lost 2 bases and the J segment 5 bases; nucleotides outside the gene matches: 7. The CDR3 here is CASSLTLAERETQYF. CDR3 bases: TGTGCCAGCAGCTTAACACTAGCGGAGAGGGAGACCCAGTACTTC.